One and the same sample provided the 23 T cell receptor beta chains below, sequenced in a study of cytomegalovirus exposure and HLA in healthy donors. The PCR contained 60 Vbeta and 13 Jbeta primers. Sequencing used immunoSEQ multiplex PCR; TCRdb keeps in-frame clones, though not all of them. The sample has around 210,000 clones, 75% to 85% seen once; the top ten hold less than 3.5%. The sample comprised PBMCs. The receptors shown here come from a middle-aged woman in good health and CMV-seronegative.

The CDR3 sequence is CSSRGGSKGEQFF. For the CDR3, the DNA is TGCAGCAGCAGGGGCGGGAGTAAGGGTGAGCAGTTCTTC. This sequence joins TRBV29-1 and TRBJ2-1; tentatively, D is TRBD2 (7 bases). Germline V lookup: CDR1 SQVTM, CDR2 ANQGSEA. The CDR3 is made up of 13 amino acids. With 8 bases removed from V and 9 bases from J, the gap between germline ends came to 20 bases.

The rearrangement links TRBV9 to TRBJ1-3; D is unresolved. Trimming shortened V by 2 bases and J by 0 bases, and 12 bases separated the two germline ends. Germline CDR1 is SGDLS and CDR2 is YYNGEE. This CDR3 spans 16 amino acids. This CDR3 reads CASSVTSGISGNTIYF. The CDR3 DNA is TGTGCCAGCAGCGTTACTTCAGGAATCTCTGGAAACACCATATATTTT.

This chain uses TRBV28 with TRBJ1-1, with D possibly being TRBD1 (5 bases). Germline CDR1 is MDHEN and CDR2 is SYDVKM. CDR3 size: 13 residues. V gave up 0 bases and J gave up 4 bases, with 6 bases separating them. CDR3 sequence reads: CASSLWGGTEAFF. CDR3 DNA: TGTGCCAGCAGTTTATGGGGGGGCACTGAAGCTTTCTTT.

The CDR3 is CASSYSWGQGTYEQYF. Here the CDR3 DNA reads TGTGCCAGCAGTTACTCGTGGGGACAGGGGACCTACGAGCAGTACTTC. The V gene is TRBV6-5, the J gene TRBJ2-7; TRBD1 matches at 10 bases. The CDR3 loop spans 16 amino acids. Germline V CDR1 and CDR2: MNHEY, SVGAGI. V shed 0 bases and J 2 bases; nucleotides not matched to a gene: 4.

This chain uses TRBV4-2 with TRBJ1-1; 8 nucleotides match TRBD1. From germline, CDR1 is LGHNA and CDR2 YNFKEQ. J lost 7 bases, V lost 4 bases, and 8 bases had no gene match. This CDR3 contains 14 residues. The chain's CDR3 is CASSPPDRVDEAFF. The CDR3 region has the DNA TGTGCCAGCAGCCCTCCGGACAGGGTAGATGAAGCTTTCTTT.

This clone has a handful of counts. The V and J genes are TRBV5-4 and TRBJ1-1, with D hard to call. Germline V gene data show CDR1 as SGHNT and CDR2 as YYREEE (reference sequence). CDR3 length: 15 amino acids. Trimming stripped 0 bases from V and 7 bases from J, with 16 bases between. The chain's CDR3 is CASSLGNRKRGEAFF. The CDR3 DNA follows: TGTGCCAGCAGCTTGGGTAACCGTAAACGGGGTGAAGCTTTCTTT.

The J gene is TRBJ1-5, the V gene TRBV19; 10 bases match TRBD1. In germline, CDR1 is LNHDA, CDR2 SQIVND (reference sequence). The CDR3 is 15 amino acids. V trimming: 3 bases; J trimming: 7 bases; junction bases outside the gene matches: 6. The CDR3 DNA sequence: TGTGCCAGTAGTATCCGACAGGGGGCTGGACAGCCCCAGCATTTT. Translating gives CASSIRQGAGQPQHF.

This rearrangement joins TRBV2 to TRBJ2-1, with TRBD2 matching 11 bases. The V gene's germline CDR1 is SNHLY and CDR2 FYNNEI. This CDR3 is built from 16 residues. With V trimmed by 2 bases and J by 7 bases, 7 bases remained unmatched. CDR3 amino acids: CASSELVTSGRNEQFF. The CDR3 DNA reads TGTGCCAGCAGTGAATTAGTCACTAGCGGGAGAAATGAGCAGTTCTTC.

This chain uses TRBV14 with TRBJ1-1; maybe TRBD1 (5 bases). The germline V and J ends were trimmed by 2 bases and 1 base, with 11 bases remaining between them. The CDR3 is 15 amino acids. Germline V gives CDR1 SGHDN, CDR2 FVKESK. The CDR3 loop reads CASSQQLTANTEAFF. CDR3 nucleotides: TGTGCCAGCAGCCAACAGCTGACAGCGAACACTGAAGCTTTCTTT.

This clone was seen a handful of times. The chain combines TRBV5-6 with TRBJ2-7; maybe TRBD2 (7 bases). The germline CDR1 and CDR2 sequences are SGHDT and YYEEEE. The CDR3 has 16 amino acids. Trimming took 0 bases from V and 2 from J, leaving 15 bases between them. The CDR3 DNA is TGTGCCAGCAGCTTGGGAGGTAGGGAGGGGGCCTACGAGCAGTACTTC. It translates to CASSLGGREGAYEQYF. The whole variable domain, filled in from reference TRBV5-6 and TRBJ2-7, reads DAGVTQSPTHLIKTRGQQVTLRCSPKSGHDTVSWYQQALGQGPQFIFQYYEEEERQRGNFPDRFSGHQFPNYSSELNVNALLLGDSALYLCASSLGGREGAYEQYFGPGTRLTVT.

This clone has just a few counts. The J gene is TRBJ2-5, the V gene TRBV4-1, with TRBD2 identical over 10 bases. Germline V lookup: CDR1 MGHRA, CDR2 YSYEKL. V gave up 1 base and J gave up 1 base; unmatched junction bases: 3. This CDR3 has 16 amino acids. The CDR3, as DNA: TGCGCCAGCAGCCAAGGAGCGGGAGGGACCCAAGAGACCCAGTACTTC. Protein sequence: CASSQGAGGTQETQYF.

The V gene is TRBV5-4, the J gene TRBJ2-5, with 15 bases fitting TRBD2. This CDR3 is built from 16 residues. Per germline, CDR1 SGHNT and CDR2 YYREEE (reference sequence). After removal of 4 bases from V and 4 bases from J, the junction contained 5 bases not matched to a gene. The CDR3 coding sequence is TGTGCCAGCAGCAACGGACTAGCGGGAGGGCCAGAGACCCAGTACTTC. Protein product: CASSNGLAGGPETQYF.

CDR3 amino acids: CASRPTSNGEQFF. The CDR3 nucleotides are TGCGCCAGCAGACCAACTAGCAACGGTGAGCAGTTCTTC. V usage is TRBV10-2 and J usage is TRBJ2-1; a weak D match, TRBD2 (6 bases). CDR1 is WSHSY, CDR2 SAAADI, per germline. The V end lost 6 bases, the J end lost 9 bases, and 15 bases lay between the germline ends. CDR3 size: 13 residues.

The chain couples TRBV5-1 to TRBJ2-2, with 9 bases identical to TRBD1. CDR1 and CDR2 (germline): SGHRS, YFSETQ. This CDR3 comprises 16 residues. The ends lost 4 bases at V and 5 bases at J; junction bases unmatched: 9. This CDR3 reads CASSQGDRERTGELFF. The CDR3 DNA is TGCGCCAGCAGCCAGGGGGACAGGGAGCGGACCGGGGAGCTGTTTTTT. The full variable domain, its missing parts supplied by reference TRBV5-1 and TRBJ2-2, is KAGVTQTPRYLIKTRGQQVTLSCSPISGHRSVSWYQQTPGQGLQFLFEYFSETQRNKGNFPGRFSGRQFSNSRSEMNVSTLELGDSALYLCASSQGDRERTGELFFGEGSRLTVL.

This clone was detected once. The V call is TRBV4-1, the J call TRBJ2-7; 10 nucleotides line up with TRBD2. V dropped 0 bases and J dropped 4; count of bases not matched to a gene: 6. This CDR3 comprises 16 residues. The germline CDR1 and CDR2 sequences are MGHRA and YSYEKL. CDR3 DNA sequence: TGCGCCAGCAGCCAAGAAGGTCTAGCGGGAGTGTACGAGCAGTACTTC. Its protein product is CASSQEGLAGVYEQYF.

V and J are TRBV18 and TRBJ2-1; tentatively, D is TRBD2 (6 bases). The CDR3 covers 13 residues. Trimming left V 2 bases short and J 7 bases short, with 9 bases between. Germline CDR1 and CDR2: KGHSH and LQKENI. The CDR3 coding sequence is TGTGCCAGCTCACCATCGGAGGGGAATGAGCAGTTCTTC. Amino acids: CASSPSEGNEQFF.

V is TRBV5-1 and J is TRBJ2-7; 9 positions match TRBD1. Germline trimming cut 4 bases from V and 4 bases from J; bases unmatched to any gene: 9. The CDR3 has 15 residues. Germline CDR1 and CDR2: SGHRS and YFSETQ. The CDR3 sequence: CASSAGTGNSYEQYF. The CDR3 nucleotides are TGCGCCAGCAGCGCGGGGACAGGGAATTCGTACGAGCAGTACTTC. The full variable domain, with the rest looked up from reference TRBV5-1 and TRBJ2-7, is KAGVTQTPRYLIKTRGQQVTLSCSPISGHRSVSWYQQTPGQGLQFLFEYFSETQRNKGNFPGRFSGRQFSNSRSEMNVSTLELGDSALYLCASSAGTGNSYEQYFGPGTRLTVT.

The CDR3 loop is CASSLPLTSGRAPFNEQFF. Written as DNA, the CDR3 is TGTGCCAGCAGCTTACCCTTGACTAGCGGGAGGGCCCCCTTCAATGAGCAGTTCTTC. V is TRBV7-9 and J is TRBJ2-1; 14 positions agree with TRBD2. CDR3 size: 19 residues. In germline, CDR1 is SEHNR, CDR2 FQNEAQ (reference sequence). With 2 bases clipped from V and 6 bases from J, the junction kept 12 bases outside the gene matches. Full variable domain (outside the CDR3, taken from reference TRBV7-9 and TRBJ2-1): DTGVSQNPRHKITKRGQNVTFRCDPISEHNRLYWYRQTLGQGPEFLTYFQNEAQLEKSRLLSDRFSAERPKGSFSTLEIQRTEQGDSAMYLCASSLPLTSGRAPFNEQFFGPGTRLTVL.

The chain combines TRBV5-8 with TRBJ2-6; tentatively, D is TRBD2 (5 bases). The CDR3 spans 17 residues. Trimming cost V 4 bases and J 4 bases, with 18 bases left between them. The germline CDR1 and CDR2 sequences are SGHTS and YDEGEE. For the CDR3, the DNA is TGTGCCAGCAGCCTAAAATACGGGATTTCCGGGGCCAACGTCCTGACTTTC. Amino acid sequence: CASSLKYGISGANVLTF.

With respect to this clone: Other DNA variants within this sample encode the same CDR3. The rearrangement links TRBV7-2 to TRBJ2-7, with 11 nucleotides matching TRBD2. The CDR3 covers 15 residues. Looked up from germline, CDR1 is SGHTA and CDR2 is FQGNSA. The V segment lost 1 base and the J segment 1 base; nucleotides outside the gene matches: 0. CDR3 DNA: TGTGCCAGCAGCTTAGGACTAGCGGGATCCTACGAGCAGTACTTC. This codes for CASSLGLAGSYEQYF.

This clone was found once. V is TRBV6-5 and J is TRBJ2-7; D not resolved. This CDR3 is 15 amino acids long. The germline gives CDR1 MNHEY, CDR2 SVGAGI. V lost 3 bases to trimming and J lost 2 bases, with 14 bases between them. The CDR3 spells CASSYARGATYEQYF. The DNA of the CDR3 is TGTGCCAGCAGTTATGCCCGCGGAGCTACCTACGAGCAGTACTTC.

The J gene is TRBJ2-3, the V gene TRBV4-1; a weak D match, TRBD2 (7 bases). V was clipped by 3 bases and J by 0 bases, with 13 bases between them. The CDR3 loop spans 16 amino acids. Germline V gene data show CDR1 as MGHRA and CDR2 as YSYEKL. CDR3 residues: CASSHRRGLSTDTQYF. Written as DNA, the CDR3 is TGCGCCAGCAGCCACCGGCGGGGGCTTAGCACAGATACGCAGTATTTT.

This chain links TRBV21-1 with TRBJ2-5; the table calls TRBD2, which could not be checked here. The end of the DNA is better explained by TRBJ2-7, so the J call may be wrong. TRBV21-1 counts as a pseudogene. CDR3 size: 15 residues. The DNA for the CDR3 is TGTGCCAGCAGCAAGTCGGGAGGTTCTGCCTACGAGCAGTACTTC. Its translation is CASSKSGGSAYEQYF.